This TCR beta chain emerged from a study of CXCR3-negative and CXCR3-positive naive CD8 T cells. Researchers prepared the TRB cDNA libraries using 5' RACE with UMI labels. TCRdb re-called the 5' RACE reads and shows each CDR3 protein once, DNA omitted. There are tens of thousands of distinct CDR3 sequences in the sample, with approximately 0.6% held by the top ten. Findings and caveats of the study: Higher TRB CDR3 hydrophobicity marked CXCR3-positive naive cells relative to CXCR3-negative naive cells. For the naive subsets, surface CD5 was similar, and TCR strength was inferred from TRB CDR3 properties. The TRBV-TRBJ usage of naive CXCR3-negative and CXCR3-positive cells was similar, but that of memory cells differed.

Cells classed as naive CD8+ T cells were CD45RO-CCR7+CD27+CD95-. The germline CDR1 and CDR2 sequences are SGHRS and YFSETQ. CDR3 length: 15 residues. Remarks on this clonotype: Its antigen is undetermined.

This TCR was recovered from a human donor in good health. Some clones in this sample may be carry-over from other donors' samples. The chain couples TRBV5-1 to TRBJ1-1; TCRdb's D call of TRBD1 is untestable without DNA. The sample taken for sequencing was naive CXCR3+ CD8+ T cells from blood. This sample's subset: CD45RO-CCR7+CD27+CD95- naive CD8+ T cells expressing CXCR3 (TNR3+). CDR3 amino acids: CASSLGGELDTEAFF.